The rows below give T cell receptor beta chains drawn from one sample of a study of regulatory T cells in long-lasting Graves disease. TCRdb itself ran the multiplex PCR reads through MiXCR, one entry per CDR3 protein. The repertoire consists of 350,000 to 500,000 distinct CDR3 sequences, with 21% occurring once and the leading ten covering roughly 13%. Sequences were derived from peripheral blood mononuclear cells (PBMCs), sampled when the disease was refractory, from a patient treated with antithyroid drugs. Receptor source: a female donor with Graves disease. Both conserved end residues are part of each CDR3. The D gene is left open where the match is weak. Size values are once, few and many counts, or a class for expanded clones, and some rows have none.

TRBD1,TRBJ1-2,TRBV6-2/TRBV6-3,many,TGTGCCAGCAGTCAGGGACAGCCGGACTATGGCTACACCTTC,CASSQGQPDYGYTF
TRBD2,TRBJ2-2,TRBV5-1,NA,TGCGCCAGCAGCTCCTCCCGGACTAGCGGGGTAACCGGGGAGCTGTTTTTT,CASSSSRTSGVTGELFF
TRBD1,TRBJ1-2,TRBV28,many,TGTGCCAGCAGTCGAGGACAGGGGGCAGGAGGCTACACCTTC,CASSRGQGAGGYTF
TRBD2,TRBJ2-5,TRBV2,many,TGTGCCAGCAGCCGGATAGCGGGAGGACAAGAGACCCAGTACTTC,CASSRIAGGQETQYF
NA,TRBJ1-4,TRBV18,many,TGTGCCAGCTCACCACAACAGGGAGACGAAAAACTGTTTTTT,CASSPQQGDEKLFF
TRBD2,TRBJ2-2,TRBV20-1,NA,TGCAGTGCTAGGGGACTAGCGGGACTGACGAACACCGGGGAGCTGTTTTTT,CSARGLAGLTNTGELFF
NA,TRBJ2-1,TRBV4-1,NA,TGCGCCAGCAGCCAAGTTTCGAACAATGAGCAGTTCTTC,CASSQVSNNEQFF
NA,TRBJ1-6,TRBV3-1,once,TGTGCCAGCAGCCTCGAGGCGGGGGCCAAGTCACCCCTCCACTTT,CASSLEAGAKSPLHF
NA,TRBJ1-1,TRBV6-2/TRBV6-3,many,TGTGCCAGCAGTTACGGGATTGAAGCTTTCTTT,CASSYGIEAFF
NA,TRBJ1-1,TRBV27,many,TGTGCCTGCGCGCAGGACCTCCGTACCACTGAAGCTTTCTTT,CACAQDLRTTEAFF
TRBD2,TRBJ2-7,TRBV20-1,NA,TGCAGTGCTTTCCCCGGGACTACAAGCTACGAGCAGTACTTC,CSAFPGTTSYEQYF
TRBD2,TRBJ2-7,TRBV28,many,TGTGCCAGCAATACCGAAACTAGCGGGGGTTCCTACGAGCAGTACTTC,CASNTETSGGSYEQYF
NA,TRBJ2-2,TRBV7-9,NA,TGTGCCAGCAGAAACTGGGGCTTGCGGGGGAACACCGGGGAGCTGTTTTTT,CASRNWGLRGNTGELFF
NA,TRBJ1-1,TRBV20-1,NA,TGCAGTGCTAGTTCGGGGTCTGAAGCTTTCTTT,CSASSGSEAFF
TRBD1,TRBJ2-7,TRBV9,many,TGTGCCAGCAGCACAGGGGGATTCGCCTACGAGCAGTACTTC,CASSTGGFAYEQYF
NA,TRBJ2-5,TRBV28,many,TGTGCCAGCAGTTCCCCCGGGACGGAGCAAGAGACCCAGTACTTC,CASSSPGTEQETQYF
TRBD1,TRBJ2-7,TRBV12-3/TRBV12-4,NA,TGTGCCAGCAATACAGGGGGCCAGTCCTACGAGCAGTACTTC,CASNTGGQSYEQYF
TRBD1,TRBJ1-2,TRBV12-3/TRBV12-4,many,TGTGCCAGCAGTTTAGGGACAGGCCCTAGTGGCTACACCTTC,CASSLGTGPSGYTF
NA,TRBJ1-2,TRBV7-9,few,TGTGCCAGCAGCTCCCCCCAGGGCGGTGGCTACACCTTC,CASSSPQGGGYTF
NA,TRBJ2-2,TRBV3-1,NA,TGTGCCAGCAGCCGACCCAAAATCGGTGGAGCGGTCACCGGGGAGCTGTTTTTT,CASSRPKIGGAVTGELFF
NA,TRBJ1-5,TRBV7-6,few,TGTGCCAGCAGCTTAGAAGGGGATGGGGGCAATCAGCCCCAGCATTTT,CASSLEGDGGNQPQHF
NA,TRBJ1-1,TRBV28,few,TGTGCCAGCAAAGTGGTTAACAGGGCTGGGTACACTGAAGCTTTCTTT,CASKVVNRAGYTEAFF
TRBD1,TRBJ2-4,TRBV19,many,TGTGCCAGTAGTATAGATCGGGGACAGGGGGTCGCCAAAAACATTCAGTACTTC,CASSIDRGQGVAKNIQYF
NA,TRBJ2-7,TRBV28,many,TGTGCCAGTCTACGCCCGGCTGGGGGAACCTACGAGCAGTACTTC,CASLRPAGGTYEQYF
NA,TRBJ2-3,TRBV7-9,NA,TGTGCCAGCAGAATCGGAACCACAGATACGCAGTATTTT,CASRIGTTDTQYF
TRBD1,TRBJ1-4,TRBV12-3/TRBV12-4,many,TGTGCCAGCAGAACAGGGGGAGGTGAAAAACTGTTTTTT,CASRTGGGEKLFF
TRBD2,TRBJ2-7,TRBV2,many,TGTGCCAGCACCCCATCTAGCGGGAGCTCCTACGAGCAGTACTTC,CASTPSSGSSYEQYF
TRBD2,TRBJ2-1,TRBV12-3/TRBV12-4,few,TGTGCCAGCAGCCACGGGACTAGCGGGACTAATGAGCAGTTCTTC,CASSHGTSGTNEQFF
TRBD1,TRBJ1-2,TRBV11-2,many,TGTGCCAGCAGCTCGACCCCGGACAGGGGGCGCTTCGGTGGCTACACCTTC,CASSSTPDRGRFGGYTF
TRBD2,TRBJ2-1,TRBV20-1,NA,TGCAGTGCTTCGAGAGCGGGAGTGGGCTCCTACAATGAGCAGTTCTTC,CSASRAGVGSYNEQFF
NA,TRBJ2-4,TRBV5-1,many,TGCGCCAGCAGCTTGGGGGCCAGCCAAAACATTCAGTACTTC,CASSLGASQNIQYF
NA,TRBJ1-5,TRBV2,few,TGTGCCAGCAGTGAAGCGAATCAGCCCCAGCATTTT,CASSEANQPQHF
TRBD1,TRBJ2-5,TRBV19,NA,TGTGCCAGTAGCACGGACAGGCGTGGAGAGACCCAGTACTTC,CASSTDRRGETQYF
NA,TRBJ1-1,TRBV20-1,few,TGCAGTGCTAAAGACATGCTGAACACTGAAGCTTTCTTT,CSAKDMLNTEAFF
TRBD1,TRBJ2-7,TRBV20-1,many,TGCAGTGCTAGAGCAGAGACAGGGTGGCCCTACGAGCAGTACTTC,CSARAETGWPYEQYF
NA,TRBJ1-2,TRBV29-1,many,TGCAGCGTTGAAGATACCAGGGTCTATGGCTACACCTTC,CSVEDTRVYGYTF
NA,TRBJ2-7,TRBV29-1,few,TGCAGCGTTGATGTAGCGGACTCCTACGAGCAGTACTTC,CSVDVADSYEQYF
TRBD1,TRBJ1-4,TRBV20-1,many,TGCAGTGCCCCAAAAGGGACAGGGGACGAAAAACTGTTTTTT,CSAPKGTGDEKLFF
NA,TRBJ2-7,TRBV28,many,TGTGCCAGCAGTTTATATGGGGGGCCCCTCATTTCCTACGAGCAGTACTTC,CASSLYGGPLISYEQYF
TRBD1,TRBJ2-7,TRBV5-1,NA,TGCGCCAGCAGCAGTGGGACAGGGATTGGGAACGAGCAGTACTTC,CASSSGTGIGNEQYF
NA,TRBJ1-2,TRBV19,few,TGTGCCAGTAGTATTTTACGACACCCTAACTATGGCTACACCTTC,CASSILRHPNYGYTF
TRBD1,TRBJ1-4,TRBV6-1,few,TGTGCCAGCAGTGAACCCCGGACAGGGGTAGAAGAAAAACTGTTTTTT,CASSEPRTGVEEKLFF
TRBD1,TRBJ1-5,TRBV25-1,many,TGTGCCAGCAGTAAAAGTACAGGGGTGGATCAGCCCCAGCATTTT,CASSKSTGVDQPQHF
TRBD2,TRBJ2-7,TRBV28,few,TGTGCCAGCAGGCCTAGCGGGCGGTACGAGCAGTACTTC,CASRPSGRYEQYF
NA,TRBJ2-7,TRBV6-1,NA,TGTGCCAGCAGCCAAGGGTGGGGGCGCGAGCAGTACTTC,CASSQGWGREQYF
TRBD1,TRBJ1-4,TRBV9,NA,TGTGCCAGCAGCGCCACGACAGGGGAGGAAAAACTGTTTTTT,CASSATTGEEKLFF
NA,TRBJ2-7,TRBV20-1,NA,TGCAGTGCTAGAGTCTCGGGACGGGCCTTCTACGAGCAGTACTTC,CSARVSGRAFYEQYF
TRBD2,TRBJ2-4,TRBV29-1,many,TGCAGCGTTGAAGATTTTATAGCGGGAGGGCCAGTAGCCAAAAACATTCAGTACTTC,CSVEDFIAGGPVAKNIQYF
NA,TRBJ2-7,TRBV28,many,TGTGCCAGCAGGCCAGTGGCTTTCGGCTACGAGCAGTACTTC,CASRPVAFGYEQYF
NA,TRBJ1-1,TRBV5-1,many,TGCGCCAGCAGCTTGGGAGTGGGACCGAACACTGAAGCTTTCTTT,CASSLGVGPNTEAFF
NA,TRBJ2-6,TRBV11-2,once,TGTGCCAGCAGCTTAGTTTTGGGCGTTGGGGCCAACGTCCTGACTTTC,CASSLVLGVGANVLTF
NA,TRBJ2-5,TRBV6-1,many,TGTGCCAGCAGGGTAGAGAGGGGCCAGGAGACCCAGTACTTC,CASRVERGQETQYF
NA,TRBJ1-2,TRBV29-1,many,TGCAGCGTTCTTGAGTCAGGGAACGGCTACACCTTC,CSVLESGNGYTF
NA,TRBJ2-7,TRBV28,many,TGTGCCAGCAACCCTTCCTCGAGCTCCTACGAGCAGTACTTC,CASNPSSSSYEQYF